Below, 3 T cell receptor beta chains from the same sample are listed, as sequenced in a study of graft-versus-host responses after intestinal transplantation. Sequencing used immunoSEQ multiplex PCR; TCRdb keeps in-frame clones, though not all of them. The table lists 73,000 or so clones, 90% of them singletons. Their target antigens are unknown. This material consisted of unstimulated CD8+ T cells sorted from spleen or lymph node cells, taken before transplant. These receptors were taken from a human donor who was the organ donor for an intestinal transplant.

This chain uses TRBV28 with TRBJ1-1, with 7 positions matching TRBD1. CDR1 is MDHEN, CDR2 SYDVKM, per germline. The V gene end was trimmed by 4 bases and the J gene end by 1 base; junction bases not matched to a gene: 9. The CDR3 covers 16 residues. The CDR3 protein is CASSYAQGIENTEAFF. The CDR3 nucleotides are TGTGCCAGCAGTTACGCACAGGGGATCGAGAACACTGAAGCTTTCTTT.

V is TRBV30 and J is TRBJ1-6; D call uncertain. V dropped 2 bases and J dropped 10 bases, with 6 bases sitting between them. Germline V gives CDR1 GTSNPN, CDR2 SVGIG (reference sequence). This CDR3 spans 11 amino acids. DNA for the CDR3: TGTGCCTGGAGTACGGGATCACCCCTCCACTTT. Its translation: CAWSTGSPLHF.

The chain is built from TRBV6-4 and TRBJ2-7, with 7 bases lining up with TRBD1. The ends lost 7 bases at V and 2 bases at J; junction bases unmatched: 2. Germline CDR1 is MRHNA and CDR2 is SNTAGT. CDR3 length: 12 amino acids. This CDR3 is CASKGGPYEQYV. DNA of the CDR3: TGTGCCAGCAAAGGGGGCCCCTACGAGCAGTACGTC.